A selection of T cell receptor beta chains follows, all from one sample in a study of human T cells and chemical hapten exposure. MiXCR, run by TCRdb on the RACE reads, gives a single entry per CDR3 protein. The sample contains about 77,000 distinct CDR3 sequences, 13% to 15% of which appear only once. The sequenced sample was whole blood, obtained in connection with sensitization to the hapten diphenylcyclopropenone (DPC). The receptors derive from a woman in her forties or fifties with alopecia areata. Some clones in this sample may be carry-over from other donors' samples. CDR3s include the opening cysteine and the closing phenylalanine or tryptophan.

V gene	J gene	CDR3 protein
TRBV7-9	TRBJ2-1	CASSLAAGAWNEQFF
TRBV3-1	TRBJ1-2	CASSQDRGNQPSYTF
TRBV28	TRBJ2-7	CASSSGAVNSYEQYF
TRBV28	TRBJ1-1	CASSRSGGEAFF
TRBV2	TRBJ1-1	CARGTPNTEAFF
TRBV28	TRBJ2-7	CASSYLREQYF
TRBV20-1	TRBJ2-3	CSAGGHIDTQYF
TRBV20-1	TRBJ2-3	CSARQARTDTQYF
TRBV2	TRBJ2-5	CASSEGLAVFGETQYF
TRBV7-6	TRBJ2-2	CASTTYREDTGELFF
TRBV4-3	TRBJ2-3	CASSLGTFTDTQYF
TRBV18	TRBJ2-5	CASSPRSGSSETQYF